This T cell receptor beta chain was retrieved from a study of blood T cell repertoires in COVID-19. In the study overall: Whether acute or convalescent, the COVID-19 samples came from the United States, Italy and Spain. The analysed material was cDNA or gDNA that came from T cells, B-cell-depleted T cells, or PBMCs.

As originally analysed: How many nucleated cells were present was estimated from reference gene primer amplification. Only in-frame clones appear in the TCRdb table, and some are missing; sequencing was by immunoSEQ multiplex PCR. The V and J calls and clone size come from that table; D and trimming were worked out from the DNA. The sample has over 85,000 clones; 88% are singletons. Germline CDR1 reads SGHNT; CDR2 reads YYREEE (reference sequence). V was trimmed by 2 bases and J by 7 bases, leaving 12 bases between them. This CDR3 has 14 residues. Material: peripheral blood. The rearrangement uses TRBV5-4 and TRBJ2-2; D gene ambiguous. This receptor was identified in a woman aged 65 to 85 with acute or convalescent COVID-19. The CDR3 nucleotides are TGTGCCAGCAGCTTCCCGAGTGCAGGCGGGGAGCTGTTTTTT. It yields the protein CASSFPSAGGELFF. Combining the CDR3 with reference TRBV5-4 and TRBJ2-2 gives the whole variable domain ETGVTQSPTHLIKTRGQQVTLRCSSQSGHNTVSWYQQALGQGPQFIFQYYREEENGRGNFPPRFSGLQFPNYSSELNVNALELDDSALYLCASSFPSAGGELFFGEGSRLTVL.